Each of the 23 T cell receptor beta chains below was sequenced from the same sample in a study of T-cell reconstitution after alpha-beta-depleted transplantation in children. Unique molecular identifiers featured in how the TCRbeta library was prepared. TCRdb redid the calling of the PCR reads with MiXCR, one entry per CDR3 protein. The sample yields under 300,000 distinct CDR3 sequences, 11% seen once. The sequencing used peripheral blood, collected 180 days after TCRalphabeta/CD19-depleted stem cell transplant. These receptors came from a male patient aged 2 to 10 who had a stem cell transplant for chronic granulomatous disease, so the T cells may come from the graft donor.

This clonotype showed up many times. The CDR3, as DNA: TGTGCCAGCAGTTTTTACGGCTCCTACGAGCAGTACTTC. Protein: CASSFYGSYEQYF. The chain has TRBV12-3 or TRBV12-4 and TRBJ2-7; D is unresolved. The germline V and J ends were trimmed by 3 bases and 0 bases, with 6 bases remaining between them. The CDR3 has 13 residues.

This clonotype was counted many times. This sequence joins TRBV11-1 and TRBJ2-1; D not certain. The CDR3 consists of 15 residues. V gave up 1 base and J gave up 5 bases, with 12 bases separating them. The germline CDR1 and CDR2 sequences are SGHAT and FQDESV (reference sequence). The CDR3 loop is CASSLGAGVHNEQFF. In DNA, the CDR3 is TGTGCCAGCAGCTTAGGCGCCGGAGTCCACAATGAGCAGTTCTTC.

Many counts were recorded for this clonotype. V is TRBV6-2 or TRBV6-3 and J is TRBJ1-4, with 9 bases identical to TRBD1. V was clipped by 8 bases and J by 6 bases; unmatched bases: 4. CDR1 is MNHEY, CDR2 SVGEGT, per germline. The CDR3 sequence is 13 residues long. The DNA for the CDR3 is TGTGCCAGCGGGGACAGGGTAGATGAAAAACTGTTTTTT. This encodes CASGDRVDEKLFF.

This clonotype showed up many times. The chain is built from TRBV27 and TRBJ2-2, with D possibly being TRBD1 (6 bases). Per the germline V gene, CDR1 is MNHEY and CDR2 is SMNVEV (reference sequence). With 7 bases removed from V and 3 bases from J, the gap between germline ends came to 12 bases. CDR3 length: 14 residues. The CDR3 region has the DNA TGTGCCAGCAAACAGGGCTGGTACACCGGGGAGCTGTTTTTT. It encodes CASKQGWYTGELFF.

At least ten counts were recorded for this clonotype. The chain employs TRBV12-3 or TRBV12-4 and TRBJ2-3, with a tentative D call TRBD1 (6 bases). This CDR3 is built from 13 residues. V lost 3 bases and J 4 bases, leaving 8 bases between the germline ends. CDR3 residues: CASSFRQADTQYF. The CDR3, as DNA: TGTGCCAGCAGTTTCAGACAGGCAGATACGCAGTATTTT.

Many counts were recorded for this clonotype. The genes are TRBV7-8 and TRBJ2-1; D is tentatively TRBD1 or TRBD2 (5 bases each). V was trimmed by 4 bases and J by 10 bases, leaving 29 bases between them. The V gene's germline CDR1 is SGHVS and CDR2 FQNEAQ. The CDR3 runs to 18 residues. CDR3 sequence: CASSSPSLLRDPGDEQFF. CDR3 sequence (DNA): TGTGCCAGCAGCTCCCCCTCGCTCCTCCGGGACCCCGGGGACGAGCAGTTCTTC. Supplemented by reference TRBV7-8 and TRBJ2-1, the full variable domain reads GAGVSQSPRYKVAKRGQDVALRCDPISGHVSLFWYQQALGQGPEFLTYFQNEAQLDKSGLPSDRFFAERPEGSVSTLKIQRTQQEDSAVYLCASSSPSLLRDPGDEQFFGPGTRLTVL.

This clonotype was counted at least ten times. J is TRBJ1-1 and V is TRBV6-5; D is uncertain. V was shortened by 2 bases and J by 1 base, with 8 bases between the two germline ends. Germline lookup yields CDR1 MNHEY and CDR2 SVGAGI. The CDR3 is 14 residues long. The CDR3 spells CASSYKGENTEAFF. The CDR3 DNA reads as TGTGCCAGCAGTTACAAAGGAGAGAACACTGAAGCTTTCTTT.

This clonotype was recorded at least ten times. The rearrangement joins TRBV20-1 to TRBJ1-6, with a weak D call TRBD1 (6 bases). This CDR3 region has 14 residues. Germline lookup yields CDR1 DFQATT and CDR2 SNEGSKA (reference sequence). Trimming shortened V by 3 bases and J by 6 bases, and 12 bases separated the two germline ends. In nucleotides, the CDR3 is TGCAGTGCTAGGACGGACAGCTTTAATTCACCCCTCCACTTT. Translation gives CSARTDSFNSPLHF.

This clonotype was counted many times. This chain uses TRBV2 with TRBJ1-2, with D hard to call. Trimming stripped 8 bases from V and 8 bases from J, with 12 bases between. CDR3 length equals 11 residues. Germline V CDR1 and CDR2: SNHLY, FYNNEI. The CDR3 is CASGQLRGYTF. As DNA, the CDR3 is TGTGCCAGCGGGCAACTTCGAGGCTACACCTTC.

At least ten counts were recorded for this clonotype. The chain couples TRBV6-2 or TRBV6-3 to TRBJ2-7; 11 bases agree with TRBD2. V shed 7 bases and J 0 bases; nucleotides not matched to a gene: 11. The CDR3 consists of 17 residues. Germline values: CDR1 MNHEY, CDR2 SVGEGT. This CDR3 reads CASTDLGTSGISYEQYF. For the CDR3, the DNA is TGTGCCAGCACCGATCTTGGGACTAGCGGAATCTCCTACGAGCAGTACTTC.

This clonotype occurred many times. The J gene is TRBJ1-5, the V gene TRBV5-1; the D gene is possibly TRBD1 (5 bases). Germline values: CDR1 SGHRS, CDR2 YFSETQ. V lost 1 base to trimming and J lost 7 bases, with 12 bases between them. The CDR3 extends over 14 amino acids. The CDR3 loop reads CASSLRGEGQPQHF. CDR3 in DNA: TGCGCCAGCAGCTTGCGGGGGGAGGGACAGCCCCAGCATTTT.

This clonotype was found many times. The chain carries TRBV6-2 or TRBV6-3 and TRBJ2-3, with 7 positions matching TRBD1. CDR3 size: 14 residues. Germline loops: CDR1 MNHEY, CDR2 SVGEGT. With V trimmed by 5 bases and J by 1 base, 3 bases remained unmatched. This chain's CDR3 is CASSDRVGTDTQYF. In nucleotides, the CDR3 is TGTGCCAGCAGTGACAGGGTAGGCACAGATACGCAGTATTTT.

This clonotype was detected ten times or more. CDR3 amino acids: CSAYVGISGALSSYNEQFF. The CDR3 nucleotides are TGCAGTGCGTACGTGGGGATTAGCGGGGCCTTAAGCTCCTACAATGAGCAGTTCTTC. This rearrangement joins TRBV20-1 to TRBJ2-1, with TRBD2 identical over 8 bases. J was trimmed by 0 bases and V by 6 bases; bases with no gene match: 19. This CDR3 has 19 residues. Germline V CDR1 and CDR2: DFQATT, SNEGSKA (reference sequence).

The table lists this clonotype with many counts. The chain employs TRBV27 and TRBJ2-1; TRBD2 might be the D (7 bases). Germline V gives CDR1 MNHEY, CDR2 SMNVEV (reference sequence). V was shortened by 6 bases and J by 15 bases, with 27 bases between the two germline ends. CDR3 length equals 15 residues. The CDR3: CASRSPRDIGRERFF. The CDR3 DNA sequence: TGTGCCAGCAGATCTCCCCGGGACATAGGGAGGGAAAGGTTCTTC.

In this sample, this clonotype turned up many times. The chain couples TRBV6-1 to TRBJ1-5; the match to TRBD1 covers 8 bases. The CDR3 runs 16 residues. V shed 6 bases and J 0 bases; nucleotides not matched to a gene: 7. Germline CDR1 and CDR2: MNHNS and SASEGT. The CDR3 sequence is CASSTGTGYSNQPQHF. The CDR3, as DNA: TGTGCCAGCAGCACTGGGACAGGCTATAGCAATCAGCCCCAGCATTTT.

The sample holds many counts of this clonotype. This chain uses TRBV21-1 with TRBJ1-5; the table's TRBD1 call for D was not verified on the DNA. TRBV21-1 is a pseudogene. This CDR3 comprises 18 residues. The CDR3 is CASSKGSADRVYDQPQHF. DNA of the CDR3: TGTGCCAGCAGCAAAGGATCGGCGGACAGGGTTTACGATCAGCCCCAGCATTTT.

This clonotype was counted between two and nine times. The chain employs TRBV20-1 and TRBJ2-3; the D is unclear. This CDR3 has 15 residues. The V end lost 3 bases, the J end lost 2 bases, and 15 bases lay between the germline ends. In germline, CDR1 is DFQATT, CDR2 SNEGSKA (reference sequence). In DNA, the CDR3 is TGCAGTGCTAGGGACCCGTTAGGGTACACAGATACGCAGTATTTT. It translates to CSARDPLGYTDTQYF.

Turning to this clonotype: One end of the junction does not line up with germline, which may come from a read error. The chain has TRBV7-9 and TRBJ1-5; 9 bases match TRBD1. The CDR3 contains 17 residues. Looked up from germline, CDR1 is SEHNR and CDR2 is FQNEAQ (reference sequence). The DNA for the CDR3 is TGTGCCAGCAGCCCCAAGGAAAAGACAGGGGGGAATCAGCCCCGGCATTTT. It specifies CASSPKEKTGGNQPRHF.

Here the CDR3 DNA reads TGTGCCAGCAGCCACAGAGGGTTCTCCTACGAGCAGTACTTC. Translated: CASSHRGFSYEQYF. The chain joins TRBV14 to TRBJ2-7, with TRBD2 as a possible D gene (5 bases). V lost 3 bases, J lost 0 bases, and 9 bases lay in between. Germline values: CDR1 SGHDN, CDR2 FVKESK. The CDR3 runs 14 residues.

This clonotype was recorded many times. V and J are TRBV18 and TRBJ2-5, with D possibly being TRBD2 (5 bases). Germline V gives CDR1 KGHSH, CDR2 LQKENI. The CDR3 loop spans 15 amino acids. V dropped 1 base and J dropped 5 bases, with 14 bases sitting between them. The CDR3 coding sequence is TGTGCCAGCTCACCACTCCAGGCCCCGGGGGAGACCCAGTACTTC. Translated: CASSPLQAPGETQYF.

This clonotype was detected many times. The chain employs TRBV12-3 or TRBV12-4 and TRBJ1-3; D gene ambiguous. The length of the CDR3 is 12 residues. V shed 2 bases and J shed 3 bases, with 2 bases lying between them. CDR3 bases: TGTGCCAGCAGTTTAAATGGAAACACCATATATTTT. Amino acid sequence: CASSLNGNTIYF.

This clonotype was recorded a few times. This chain uses TRBV28 with TRBJ1-5; no reliable D call. In germline, CDR1 is MDHEN, CDR2 SYDVKM. This CDR3 region has 15 residues. V shed 6 bases and J shed 5 bases, with 17 bases lying between them. CDR3 residues: CASRSQEMGDQPQHF. CDR3 nucleotide sequence: TGTGCCAGCAGAAGCCAAGAAATGGGCGATCAGCCCCAGCATTTT.

Ten or more counts support this clonotype. The chain carries TRBV12-3 or TRBV12-4 and TRBJ2-1; D could derive from TRBD1 or TRBD2 (6 bases each). Between the trimmed V and J ends, which lost 0 bases and 8 bases, there was a span of 14 bases. This CDR3 is 15 amino acids long. The CDR3 sequence is CASSLARKGGDEQFF. The CDR3 nucleotides are TGTGCCAGCAGTTTAGCTAGGAAGGGGGGTGATGAGCAGTTCTTC.